The 6 T cell receptor beta chains below come from one sample, sequenced in a study of metastatic and nonmetastatic thyroid tumors. Patients underwent thyroid surgery, and none had received any treatment before it. TCRdb re-called the PCR reads through MiXCR. The repertoire has about 28,000 clones, 20% to 25% of them found once; the top ten carry about two fifths. The specimen was blood. These receptors originate from a female donor with papillary thyroid cancer or a benign thyroid nodule (not recorded which). Some clones in this sample may be carry-over from other donors' samples.

The chain couples TRBV6-2 or TRBV6-3 to TRBJ2-6, with TRBD2 matching over 7 bases. The length of the CDR3 is 19 residues. V shed 0 bases, J shed 0 bases, and the junction held 8 bases outside the gene matches. Looked up from germline, CDR1 is MNHEY and CDR2 is SVGEGT. The CDR3 loop is CASSYSGRENTSGANVLTF. The CDR3 region has the DNA TGTGCCAGCAGTTACTCAGGGCGGGAGAACACCTCTGGGGCCAACGTCCTGACTTTC.

This clone was counted at least ten times. J is TRBJ2-5 and V is TRBV2; D is perhaps TRBD1 (6 bases). Germline CDR1 SNHLY, CDR2 FYNNEI. This CDR3 contains 14 residues. Trimming pared 6 bases from V and 2 bases from J, leaving 13 bases between. CDR3 protein: CASRITGFQETQYF. The CDR3 coding sequence is TGTGCCAGCAGAATCACAGGGTTTCAAGAGACCCAGTACTTC. Looking up the rest from reference TRBV2 and TRBJ2-5 gives the full variable domain: EPEVTQTPSHQVTQMGQEVILRCVPISNHLYFYWYRQILGQKVEFLVSFYNNEISEKSEIFDDQFSVERPDGSNFTLKIRSTKLEDSAMYFCASRITGFQETQYFGPGTRLLVL.

This clone occurred a few times. V and J are TRBV18 and TRBJ2-3; tentatively, D is TRBD2 (5 bases). Looked up from germline, CDR1 is KGHSH and CDR2 is LQKENI. The CDR3 spans 13 residues. The V gene lost 6 bases and the J gene lost 6 bases, with 13 bases spanning the gap. The CDR3 here is CASSLGTGDTQYF. For the CDR3, the DNA is TGTGCCAGCTCCCTGGGTACGGGGGATACGCAGTATTTT.

In its sample, this clone was seen many times. J is TRBJ2-2 and V is TRBV20-1; the match to TRBD1 covers 9 bases. The length of the CDR3 is 15 residues. The germline CDR1 and CDR2 sequences are DFQATT and SNEGSKA (reference sequence). The ends lost 6 bases at V and 2 bases at J; junction bases unmatched: 7. The CDR3 protein is CSARPGQGNTGELFF. CDR3 coding DNA: TGCAGTGCACGTCCGGGACAGGGAAACACCGGGGAGCTGTTTTTT.

This clone was seen repeatedly, ten times or more. V usage is TRBV15 and J usage is TRBJ2-1, with TRBD2 identical over 9 bases. Germline V lookup: CDR1 LNHNV, CDR2 YYDKDF (reference sequence). V gave up 5 bases and J gave up 7 bases; unmatched junction bases: 3. The length of the CDR3 is 13 residues. The DNA for the CDR3 is TGTGCCACCAGCGGCGGGAGGGCTAATGAGCAGTTCTTC. It specifies CATSGGRANEQFF.

This clone was observed many times. The chain carries TRBV19 and TRBJ1-4; tentative D call: TRBD1 (5 bases). Germline V CDR1 and CDR2: LNHDA, SQIVND (reference sequence). The CDR3 extends over 17 amino acids. The ends were cut back, 3 bases at V and 0 bases at J, with 14 bases in the middle. CDR3 sequence reads: CASSMGRGPTTNEKLFF. In nucleotides, the CDR3 is TGTGCCAGTAGTATGGGGAGGGGACCGACAACTAATGAAAAACTGTTTTTT.